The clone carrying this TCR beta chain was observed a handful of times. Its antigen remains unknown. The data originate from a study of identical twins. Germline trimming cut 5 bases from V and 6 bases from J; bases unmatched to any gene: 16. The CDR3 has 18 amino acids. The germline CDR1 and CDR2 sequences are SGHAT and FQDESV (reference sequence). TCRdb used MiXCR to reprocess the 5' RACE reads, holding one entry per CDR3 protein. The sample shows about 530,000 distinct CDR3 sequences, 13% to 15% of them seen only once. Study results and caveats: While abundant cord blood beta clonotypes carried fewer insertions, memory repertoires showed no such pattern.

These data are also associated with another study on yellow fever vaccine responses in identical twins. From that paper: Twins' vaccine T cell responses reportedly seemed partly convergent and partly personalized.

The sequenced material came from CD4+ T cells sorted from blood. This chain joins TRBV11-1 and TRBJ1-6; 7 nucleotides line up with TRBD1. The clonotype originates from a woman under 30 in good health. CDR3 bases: TGTGCCAGCAGCCAAATGGGGGTGAGGGGGCTGATTAATTCACCCCTCCACTTT. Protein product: CASSQMGVRGLINSPLHF.